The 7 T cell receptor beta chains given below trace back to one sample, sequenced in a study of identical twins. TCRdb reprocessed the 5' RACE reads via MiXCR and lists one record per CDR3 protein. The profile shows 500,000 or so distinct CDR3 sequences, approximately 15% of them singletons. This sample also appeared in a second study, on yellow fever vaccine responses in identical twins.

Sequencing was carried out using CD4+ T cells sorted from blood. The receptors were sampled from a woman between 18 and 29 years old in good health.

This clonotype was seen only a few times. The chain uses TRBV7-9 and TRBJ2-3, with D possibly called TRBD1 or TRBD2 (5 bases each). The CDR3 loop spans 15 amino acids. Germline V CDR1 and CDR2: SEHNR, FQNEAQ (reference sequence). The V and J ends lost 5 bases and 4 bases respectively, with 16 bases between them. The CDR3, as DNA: TGTGCCAGCAGCCCGGGACGGGGTGGGTCAGATACGCAGTATTTT. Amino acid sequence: CASSPGRGGSDTQYF.

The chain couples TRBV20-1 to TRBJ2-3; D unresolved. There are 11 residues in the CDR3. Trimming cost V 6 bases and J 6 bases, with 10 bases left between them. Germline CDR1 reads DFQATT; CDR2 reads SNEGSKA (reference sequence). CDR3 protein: CSANHGDTQYF. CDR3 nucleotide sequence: TGCAGTGCCAACCATGGGGATACGCAGTATTTT.

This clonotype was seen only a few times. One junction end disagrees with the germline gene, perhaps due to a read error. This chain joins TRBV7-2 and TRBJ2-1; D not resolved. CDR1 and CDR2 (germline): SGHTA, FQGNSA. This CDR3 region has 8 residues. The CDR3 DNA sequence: TGTGCCAGCAGCTTGGAAGACTTC. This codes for CASSLEDF.

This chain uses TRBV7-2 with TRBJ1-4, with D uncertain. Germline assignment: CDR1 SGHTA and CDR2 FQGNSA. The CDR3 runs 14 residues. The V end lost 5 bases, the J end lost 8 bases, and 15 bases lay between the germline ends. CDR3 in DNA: TGTGCCAGCAGCACGACAAACCAGGTGGAAAAACTGTTTTTT. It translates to CASSTTNQVEKLFF.

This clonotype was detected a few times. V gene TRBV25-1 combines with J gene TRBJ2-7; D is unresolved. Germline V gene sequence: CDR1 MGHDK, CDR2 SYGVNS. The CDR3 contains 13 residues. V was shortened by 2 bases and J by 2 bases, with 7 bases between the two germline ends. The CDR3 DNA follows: TGTGCCAGCAGTGAACACGGACCCTACGAGCAGTACTTC. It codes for CASSEHGPYEQYF.

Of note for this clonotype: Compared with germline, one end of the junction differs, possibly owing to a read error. CDR3 nucleotides: TGTGCCGGCAGCGTAGCTATGAGCGCCGGGGAGCTGTTTTTT. Translating gives CAGSVAMSAGELFF. The rearrangement links TRBV9 to TRBJ2-2; D is unclear. The CDR3 runs 14 residues. Germline CDR1 and CDR2: SGDLS and YYNGEE.

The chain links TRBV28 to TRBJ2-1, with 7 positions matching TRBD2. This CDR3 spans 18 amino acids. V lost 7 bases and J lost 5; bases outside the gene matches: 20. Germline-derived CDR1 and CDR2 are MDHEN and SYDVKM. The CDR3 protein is CASNSPSAGAREDNEQFF. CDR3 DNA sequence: TGTGCCAGCAACTCCCCCTCGGCGGGAGCTCGAGAAGACAATGAGCAGTTCTTC.